This T cell receptor beta chain was profiled in a study of monozygotic twins with inflammatory bowel disease. The CDR3 covers 16 residues. Germline CDR1 is KGHDR and CDR2 is SFDVKD. No DNA is given; TCRdb re-called the 5' RACE reads and lists each CDR3 protein once. Recorded here are fewer than 450,000 distinct CDR3 sequences; the top ten clones represent 2.5% to 3%. The sequenced sample was blood. V is TRBV24-1 and J is TRBJ1-5. The source of this sequence is a human donor with ulcerative colitis or Crohn's disease, or a healthy co-twin of an affected twin (not recorded which). The CDR3 spells CATSDSRTYSNQPQHF.